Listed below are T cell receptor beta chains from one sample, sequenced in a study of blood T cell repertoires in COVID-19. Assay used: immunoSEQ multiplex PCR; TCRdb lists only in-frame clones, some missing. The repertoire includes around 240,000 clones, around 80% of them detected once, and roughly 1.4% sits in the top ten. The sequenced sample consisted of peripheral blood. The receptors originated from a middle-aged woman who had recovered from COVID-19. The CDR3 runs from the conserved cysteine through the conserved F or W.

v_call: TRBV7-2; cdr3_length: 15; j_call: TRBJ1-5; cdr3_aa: CASSPGTGGGQPQHF
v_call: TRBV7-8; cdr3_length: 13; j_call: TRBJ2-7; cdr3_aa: CASSLGQGGSGYF
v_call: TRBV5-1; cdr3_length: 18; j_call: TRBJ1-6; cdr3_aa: CASSSETGTGGFNSPLHF
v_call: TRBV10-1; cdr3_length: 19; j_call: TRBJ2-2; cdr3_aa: CARRGELVGGVTNTGELFF
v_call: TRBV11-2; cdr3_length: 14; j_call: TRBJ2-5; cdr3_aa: CASSLGRDAETQYF
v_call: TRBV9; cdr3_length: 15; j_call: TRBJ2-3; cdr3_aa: CASKPGTGLSDTQYF
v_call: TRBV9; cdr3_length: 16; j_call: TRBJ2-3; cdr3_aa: CASSALTGGLADTQYF
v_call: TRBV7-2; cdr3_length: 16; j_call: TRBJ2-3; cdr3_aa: CASSLSLAGEADTQYF
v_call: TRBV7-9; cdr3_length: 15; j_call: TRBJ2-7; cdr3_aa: CASSSGRQGSGEQYF
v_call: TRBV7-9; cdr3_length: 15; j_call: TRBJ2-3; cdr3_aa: CASSSPNVYTDTQYF
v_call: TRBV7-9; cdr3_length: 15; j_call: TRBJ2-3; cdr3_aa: CASSDPSTSADTQYF
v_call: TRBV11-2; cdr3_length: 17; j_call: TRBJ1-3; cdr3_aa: CASSLGQGASSGNTIYF
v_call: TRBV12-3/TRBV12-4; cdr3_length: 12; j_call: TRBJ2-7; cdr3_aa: CASRWGVYEQYF
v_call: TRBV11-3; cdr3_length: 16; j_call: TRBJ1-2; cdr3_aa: CASSLDRAPGSYGYTF
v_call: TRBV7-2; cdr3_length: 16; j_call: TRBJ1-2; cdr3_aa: CASSNLIGQRLYGYTF